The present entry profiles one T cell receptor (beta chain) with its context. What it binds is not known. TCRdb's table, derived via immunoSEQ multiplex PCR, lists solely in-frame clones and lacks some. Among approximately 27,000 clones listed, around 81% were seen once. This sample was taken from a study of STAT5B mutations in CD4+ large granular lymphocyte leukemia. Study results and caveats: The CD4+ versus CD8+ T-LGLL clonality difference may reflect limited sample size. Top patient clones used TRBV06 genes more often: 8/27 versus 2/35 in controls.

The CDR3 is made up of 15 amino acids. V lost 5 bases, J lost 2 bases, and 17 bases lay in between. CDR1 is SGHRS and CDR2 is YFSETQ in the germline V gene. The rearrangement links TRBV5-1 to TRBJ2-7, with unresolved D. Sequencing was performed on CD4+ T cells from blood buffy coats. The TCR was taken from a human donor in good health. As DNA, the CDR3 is TGCGCCAGCAGTCTTGGAACGGGCCCAGCCTACGAGCAGTACTTC. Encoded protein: CASSLGTGPAYEQYF. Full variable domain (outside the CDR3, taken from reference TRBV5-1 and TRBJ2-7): KAGVTQTPRYLIKTRGQQVTLSCSPISGHRSVSWYQQTPGQGLQFLFEYFSETQRNKGNFPGRFSGRQFSNSRSEMNVSTLELGDSALYLCASSLGTGPAYEQYFGPGTRLTVT.